The 25 T cell receptor beta chains in this list originate from one sample, sequenced in a study of shared clonotypes between healthy human individuals. Profiling relied on immunoSEQ multiplex PCR, and the TCRdb table lists in-frame clones only, not all of them. Of about 1.4 million clones listed, over 95% are singletons. Sequenced input: naive CD4+ T cells sorted from blood. Subset: CD45RA+ positively selected. These receptor sequences come from a man aged 25-40 years in good health.

This rearrangement joins TRBV10-3 to TRBJ1-1, with TRBD1 matching 10 bases. CDR1 and CDR2 from the germline V gene are ENHRY and SYGVKD. The CDR3 has 15 residues. V was pared by 5 bases and J by 4 bases, with 7 bases of the junction left unmatched. The CDR3 region is CAISPGTGDFTEAFF. For the CDR3, the DNA is TGTGCCATCAGTCCCGGGACAGGGGACTTCACTGAAGCTTTCTTT.

This chain connects TRBV18 to TRBJ2-1; a possible D gene is TRBD2 (5 bases). This CDR3 is 15 amino acids long. The V gene lost 3 bases and the J gene lost 8 bases, with 17 bases spanning the gap. Germline V gives CDR1 KGHSH, CDR2 LQKENI. In DNA form, the CDR3 reads TGTGCCAGCTCACCCTCCAGAGGGTTTGGGGATGAGCAGTTCTTC. Translated, it gives CASSPSRGFGDEQFF.

The CDR3 loop is CASSMYRGRTGETQYF. The CDR3 nucleotides are TGTGCCAGCAGCATGTACAGGGGCCGCACCGGGGAGACCCAGTACTTC. J is TRBJ2-5 and V is TRBV9; 7 nucleotides agree with TRBD1. This CDR3 contains 16 residues. The ends lost 4 bases at V and 5 bases at J; junction bases unmatched: 14. The germline V gene has CDR1 SGDLS and CDR2 YYNGEE.

Notes on this clone: This same CDR3 is encoded by further DNA sequences in the sample. The V gene is TRBV28, the J gene TRBJ2-7; D not certain. V lost 6 bases and J 4 bases, leaving 10 bases between the germline ends. The CDR3 extends over 12 amino acids. Germline CDR1 reads MDHEN; CDR2 reads SYDVKM. CDR3 DNA sequence: TGTGCCAGCAGGGGTCTCGGGTACGAGCAGTACTTC. Translating it yields CASRGLGYEQYF.

The rearrangement links TRBV27 to TRBJ1-2; 9 bases agree with TRBD1. There are 11 residues in the CDR3. The V segment lost 8 bases and the J segment 5 bases; nucleotides outside the gene matches: 0. From germline, CDR1 is MNHEY and CDR2 SMNVEV (reference sequence). CDR3 residues: CASGQGYGYTF. CDR3 nucleotide sequence: TGTGCCAGCGGACAGGGGTATGGCTACACCTTC.

The chain couples TRBV6-6 to TRBJ2-7; the D gene is possibly TRBD1 (5 bases). This CDR3 is built from 11 residues. CDR1 and CDR2 from the germline V gene are MNHNY and SVGAGI (reference sequence). Trimming shortened V by 6 bases and J by 4 bases, and 7 bases separated the two germline ends. The CDR3 nucleotides read TGTGCCAGCAGCCGACAGTACGAGCAGTACTTC. Translation: CASSRQYEQYF.

The chain's CDR3 is CASSQGQGPESSYEQYF. The CDR3 DNA reads TGCGCCAGCAGCCAAGGACAGGGCCCCGAAAGCTCCTACGAGCAGTACTTC. The chain employs TRBV10-1 and TRBJ2-7; 8 positions match TRBD1. Germline V gene lookup returns CDR1 WNHNN and CDR2 SYGVQD (reference sequence). Losses at the gene ends were 6 bases for V and 0 bases for J; bases not matched to a gene: 13. There are 17 residues in the CDR3.

The chain carries TRBV11-2 and TRBJ1-4; no firm D call. The CDR3 sequence is 19 residues long. The V and J ends lost 0 bases and 2 bases respectively, with 19 bases between them. Germline assignment: CDR1 SGHAT and CDR2 FQNNGV. Here the CDR3 DNA reads TGTGCCAGCAGCTTAGATGTTCGGGAGGGTGGGTCGACTAATGAAAAACTGTTTTTT. Its translation: CASSLDVREGGSTNEKLFF.

Of note for this clone: Other nucleotide sequences from this sample produce the same CDR3. This sequence joins TRBV5-1 and TRBJ1-1; the match to TRBD1 covers 8 bases. The CDR3 loop spans 14 amino acids. Germline V lookup: CDR1 SGHRS, CDR2 YFSETQ. V lost 3 bases to trimming and J lost 2 bases; unmatched junction nucleotides: 3. The CDR3 sequence: CASSSTGVNTEAFF. In nucleotides, the CDR3 is TGCGCCAGCAGCTCGACAGGGGTAAACACTGAAGCTTTCTTT.

The chain combines TRBV10-3 with TRBJ2-7; D is uncertain. This CDR3 spans 13 amino acids. Trimming pared 2 bases from V and 3 bases from J, leaving 8 bases between. Germline CDR1 and CDR2: ENHRY and SYGVKD. The CDR3 region is CAISESQIYEQYF. DNA of the CDR3: TGTGCCATCAGTGAGAGCCAAATCTACGAGCAGTACTTC.

The CDR3 DNA reads TGTGCCAGTAGTAGGCTCGGGAGGAGCTCCTACAATGAGCAGTTCTTC. Translating it yields CASSRLGRSSYNEQFF. This chain connects TRBV19 to TRBJ2-1, with 7 positions matching TRBD2. V dropped 4 bases and J dropped 0; count of bases not matched to a gene: 6. Germline values: CDR1 LNHDA, CDR2 SQIVND (reference sequence). The CDR3 covers 16 residues.

This chain's CDR3 is CASRGTSGGLSEQFF. CDR3 nucleotide sequence: TGTGCCAGCAGGGGGACTAGCGGTGGGTTGAGTGAGCAGTTCTTC. J is TRBJ2-1 and V is TRBV27, with 11 bases that match TRBD2. The CDR3 is made up of 15 amino acids. Germline loops: CDR1 MNHEY, CDR2 SMNVEV (reference sequence). Trimming removed 6 bases from V and 9 bases from J; junction bases left unmatched: 10.

This clone was detected once. The V gene is TRBV2, the J gene TRBJ1-5; tentative D call: TRBD1 (6 bases). Looked up from germline, CDR1 is SNHLY and CDR2 is FYNNEI. The CDR3 runs 12 residues. V was shortened by 8 bases and J by 1 base, with 6 bases between the two germline ends. CDR3 protein: CASQGSNQPQHF. In nucleotides, the CDR3 is TGTGCCAGCCAGGGGAGCAATCAGCCCCAGCATTTT.

This clone was counted once. The rearrangement uses TRBV19 and TRBJ1-5; D is ambiguous. Trimming took 6 bases from V and 4 from J, leaving 16 bases between them. The length of the CDR3 is 15 residues. CDR1 is LNHDA and CDR2 is SQIVND in the germline V gene (reference sequence). Written as DNA, the CDR3 is TGTGCCAGTAGCCCCCGAGCCAGACTGAATCAGCCCCAGCATTTT. Encoded protein: CASSPRARLNQPQHF.

This chain uses TRBV7-9 with TRBJ2-4; 7 nucleotides match TRBD1. The CDR3 length is 15 residues. Trimming cost V 5 bases and J 0 bases; bases outside gene matches: 4. Germline values: CDR1 SEHNR, CDR2 FQNEAQ (reference sequence). CDR3 region: CASSTDRAAKNIQYF. DNA of the CDR3: TGTGCCAGCAGCACCGACAGGGCAGCCAAAAACATTCAGTACTTC.

This clone was detected only a few times. V and J are TRBV5-6 and TRBJ1-4, with D unclear. The CDR3 has 14 amino acids. The ends were cut back, 0 bases at V and 8 bases at J, with 11 bases in the middle. Germline loops: CDR1 SGHDT, CDR2 YYEEEE. The CDR3 DNA reads as TGTGCCAGCAGCTTGGGAAGAAGAAAGGAAAAACTGTTTTTT. This gives the protein CASSLGRRKEKLFF.

The CDR3 loop reads CSADRDNEQFF. DNA for the CDR3: TGCAGTGCGGATCGGGACAATGAGCAGTTCTTC. The V gene is TRBV20-1, the J gene TRBJ2-1; no firm D call. The ends were cut back, 6 bases at V and 5 bases at J, with 8 bases in the middle. This CDR3 has 11 amino acids. Per the germline V gene, CDR1 is DFQATT and CDR2 is SNEGSKA (reference sequence).

This clone was detected once. The chain couples TRBV6-5 to TRBJ2-3; 9 bases are a match to TRBD2. CDR3 size: 16 residues. V shed 1 base and J 2 bases; nucleotides not matched to a gene: 4. Germline lookup yields CDR1 MNHEY and CDR2 SVGAGI. The CDR3 DNA is TGTGCCAGCAGTTACTACCGACTAGCGGTCACAGATACGCAGTATTTT. It translates to CASSYYRLAVTDTQYF.

V is TRBV4-3 and J is TRBJ1-2; 8 bases are shared with TRBD1. This CDR3 has 14 residues. J was trimmed by 8 bases and V by 4 bases; bases with no gene match: 9. The germline V gene encodes CDR1 LGHNA and CDR2 YSLEER. CDR3 sequence reads: CASSPTGAREGYTF. CDR3 in DNA: TGCGCCAGCAGCCCGACAGGGGCGCGGGAGGGCTACACCTTC.

The chain couples TRBV4-3 to TRBJ2-5; 13 nucleotides match TRBD2. The length of the CDR3 is 18 residues. Losses at the gene ends were 2 bases for V and 2 bases for J; bases not matched to a gene: 8. The germline V gene has CDR1 LGHNA and CDR2 YSLEER. CDR3 in amino acids: CASSQPRTSGRFQETQYF. The CDR3 DNA sequence: TGCGCCAGCAGCCAACCTCGGACTAGCGGGAGATTTCAAGAGACCCAGTACTTC.

This clone appeared a single time. Other nucleotide sequences from this sample produce the same CDR3. The rearrangement uses TRBV27 and TRBJ2-3, with TRBD2 matching over 9 bases. The V segment lost 5 bases and the J segment 6 bases; nucleotides outside the gene matches: 3. This CDR3 is 13 amino acids long. Germline V gene sequence: CDR1 MNHEY, CDR2 SMNVEV (reference sequence). CDR3 in amino acids: CASSLAGTDTQYF. CDR3 bases: TGTGCCAGCAGTCTAGCGGGAACTGATACGCAGTATTTT.

V is TRBV15 and J is TRBJ2-1; 8 bases line up with TRBD2. CDR1 and CDR2 (germline): LNHNV, YYDKDF (reference sequence). Germline trimming cut 3 bases from V and 1 base from J; bases unmatched to any gene: 8. The CDR3 covers 17 residues. The CDR3 nucleotides are TGTGCCACCAGCAGTGCTTTGGGACTAGGATCCTACAATGAGCAGTTCTTC. Translated: CATSSALGLGSYNEQFF.

The CDR3 nucleotides are TGTGCCAGCAGTCGACGCGCGGGACAGGGGTTTGCTAATGAAAAACTGTTTTTT. Translated, it gives CASSRRAGQGFANEKLFF. The V call is TRBV27, the J call TRBJ1-4, with TRBD1 matching over 10 bases. The CDR3 contains 18 residues. The germline V gene encodes CDR1 MNHEY and CDR2 SMNVEV (reference sequence). The V segment lost 5 bases and the J segment 3 bases; nucleotides outside the gene matches: 12.

This clone has a handful of counts. The CDR3 spells CASSPLGDGTGELFF. The CDR3 nucleotides are TGTGCCAGCAGCCCGCTGGGGGACGGGACCGGGGAGCTGTTTTTT. The chain joins TRBV7-8 to TRBJ2-2; D is tentatively TRBD1 or TRBD2 (5 bases each). V shed 5 bases and J shed 5 bases, with 15 bases lying between them. CDR1 SGHVS and CDR2 FQNEAQ come from the germline V gene. This CDR3 comprises 15 residues.

V and J are TRBV29-1 and TRBJ2-1, with unresolved D. CDR1 is SQVTM and CDR2 is ANQGSEA in the germline V gene. The V and J ends lost 2 bases and 4 bases respectively, with 9 bases between them. The CDR3 loop spans 13 amino acids. The CDR3 DNA reads TGCAGCGTTGAACTTACGGCGTACAATGAGCAGTTCTTC. As protein: CSVELTAYNEQFF.